Sequencing of this T cell receptor beta chain was carried out in a study of human T cells and chemical hapten exposure. Study-wide background: Diagnoses of alopecia areata, totalis or universalis occurred in mostly female patients. Study findings and constraints: With DPC sensitization, TCRs exceeding 1 in 1000 frequency showed no change.

Time point defined: patch test 1, 2 weeks after DPC sensitization. Treatment given: therapeutic diphenylcyclopropenone sensitization with weekly scalp DPC. Unique molecular identifiers were linked by the library to individual cDNA molecules. TCRdb passed the RACE reads through MiXCR, listing each CDR3 protein once. The sample has tens of thousands of distinct CDR3 sequences, around 9.5% seen once; the top ten hold 3% to 3.5%. The CDR3 contains 13 residues. Germline CDR1 MNHEY, CDR2 SVGEGT. V lost 11 bases to trimming and J lost 2 bases; unmatched junction nucleotides: 5. Worth noting for this clonotype: Its antigen is as yet unknown.

The source is a middle-aged woman with alopecia areata. Some clones in this sample may be carry-over from other donors' samples. The specimen comprised whole blood, sampled in connection with sensitization to the hapten diphenylcyclopropenone (DPC). The chain is built from TRBV6-2 or TRBV6-3 and TRBJ2-7, with 11 positions matching TRBD1. The CDR3 loop is CAHGTGGTYEQYF. CDR3 nucleotides: TGTGCCCACGGGACAGGGGGTACCTACGAGCAGTACTTC.